The clone carrying this T cell receptor beta chain was recorded a few times. Antigen unknown. The TCR cDNA carried a universal primer site and UMIs from 5'RACE template switching. Each CDR3 protein is one row after TCRdb ran MiXCR on the 5' RACE reads. This table holds 90,000 to 130,000 distinct CDR3 sequences, approximately 8.4% found once. This entry belongs to a study of T cells after yellow fever vaccination. Study background: Preparation of the low-cell-number fractions used SMART-Seq v4 Ultra Low Input. Study outcomes and limitations: Most clones from primary vaccination resurfaced after the booster (approximately 96% CD4, about 91% CD8). A small proportion of clonotypes was detected in both the CD4 and CD8 compartments.

The CDR3 contains 14 residues. The V gene's germline CDR1 is SGHDT and CDR2 YYEEEE. The germline V and J ends were trimmed by 4 bases and 7 bases, with 16 bases remaining between them. This clonotype originated in a young man who received the YFV17D yellow fever vaccine. Specimen: CD8+ T cells sorted from PBMCs, collected 45 days after the yellow fever booster vaccination. This chain joins TRBV5-6 and TRBJ2-3; D might be TRBD2 (5 bases). The CDR3 coding sequence is TGTGCCAGCAGCCACACTAGTGAGTTAAATACGCAGTATTTT. Residues: CASSHTSELNTQYF.